This TCR beta chain was sequenced for a study of control samples from healthy donors and cancer patients. The table lists this clone with a few counts. Generated by immunoSEQ multiplex PCR, the TCRdb table keeps only in-frame clones and is missing some. This table has 150,000 or so clones, 93% appearing once. CDR1 is MNHEY, CDR2 SMNVEV, per germline (reference sequence). The length of the CDR3 is 15 residues. V was cut by 3 bases and J by 4 bases, with 16 bases left in between. Sequenced: blood. The chain has TRBV27 and TRBJ2-7; a possible D gene is TRBD1 (8 bases). The receptor comes from a man aged 18 to 30 in good health. The CDR3 DNA is TGTGCCAGCAGTTTGTCAGACAGGGGAGGGTACGAGCAGTACTTC. It specifies CASSLSDRGGYEQYF.